This is a list of T cell receptor beta chains from one sample in a study of shared clonotypes between healthy human individuals. TCRdb's table, derived via immunoSEQ multiplex PCR, lists solely in-frame clones and lacks some. The sample holds millions of clones, just over 90% seen once. Sample: naive CD4+ T cells sorted from blood. These receptors originate from a man aged 18 to 30 in good health. Both conserved end residues are trimmed from each CDR3. Fields, in order: V gene, J gene, clone size, CDR3 protein. Only part of the rows carry a size: once, few, many, or a class if the clone is expanded.

>TRBV18|TRBJ1-1|NA
ASSTTVGLSEAF
>TRBV7-2|TRBJ2-5|NA
ASSSGTRGETQY
>TRBV6-6|TRBJ2-5|NA
ASSTTTGVRGTQY
>TRBV11-2|TRBJ1-1|NA
ASSLDGKGAANTEAF
>TRBV5-1|TRBJ2-5|NA
ASSSSAGTWETQY
>TRBV5-1|TRBJ1-1|NA
ASSLAPGQNTEAF
>TRBV18|TRBJ2-7|NA
ASSPRNYAYEQY
>TRBV6-5|TRBJ2-6|NA
ASGSGRISGANVLT
>TRBV10-1|TRBJ2-1|NA
ASSDTGSSYNEQF
>TRBV4-1|TRBJ2-1|NA
ASSQVEGLLSYNEQF
>TRBV6-1|TRBJ1-5|NA
ASTTGSNQPQH
>TRBV19|TRBJ2-2|NA
ASRLAGTGELF
>TRBV5-8|TRBJ2-7|NA
ASSSSIGGGYEQY
>TRBV7-3|TRBJ1-2|NA
ASSPTRGSGYT
>TRBV5-4|TRBJ1-6|NA
ASSWTGREYSPLH
>TRBV28|TRBJ2-6|NA
ASSTIFSGANVLT
>TRBV27|TRBJ2-7|NA
ASSLGRLSSYEQY
>TRBV7-9|TRBJ1-1|few
ASSSWAGGYRMNTEAF
>TRBV10-3|TRBJ2-2|NA
AISGGNTGELF
>TRBV5-4|TRBJ1-3|once
ASSLGGEGNTIY
>TRBV2|TRBJ1-1|NA
ASTPDSLNTEAF
>TRBV11-2|TRBJ2-3|NA
ASSLGSGGETDTQY
>TRBV7-9|TRBJ1-4|NA
ASSPVGSTNEKLF
>TRBV7-9|TRBJ2-1|NA
ASSTRLAGNNYNEQF
>TRBV2|TRBJ1-1|NA
ASSPRTGHAEAF
>TRBV30|TRBJ1-5|few
AWRTGNDQPQH
>TRBV2|TRBJ1-6|few
ASNPAQGGSPLH
>TRBV7-2|TRBJ1-2|few
ASSLGFDYGYT
>TRBV7-8|TRBJ2-3|NA
ASSPWTGTTDTQY
>TRBV19|TRBJ1-5|NA
ASSPGTGHNQPQH
>TRBV5-6|TRBJ1-3|NA
ASSHPNFSGNTIY
>TRBV6-1|TRBJ1-2|NA
ASSGAGVNSYGYT
>TRBV18|TRBJ2-7|NA
ASSPTSGSLHEQY
>TRBV5-4|TRBJ2-3|NA
ASSQGLAGGTDTQY
>TRBV7-3|TRBJ2-6|NA
ASSFPGTPYGANVLT
>TRBV30|TRBJ2-7|NA
AWSAGTGKSEQY
>TRBV30|TRBJ1-1|NA
AWGRTGNTEAF
>TRBV5-6|TRBJ1-5|NA
ASSFGGDRKNQPQH
>TRBV6-1|TRBJ2-7|NA
ASTALGGSRYEQY
>TRBV27|TRBJ2-2|NA
ASSNRGFNTGELF
>TRBV7-5|TRBJ1-5|few
ARISRGYNQPQH
>TRBV11-2|TRBJ2-6|NA
ASSSPGPGANVLT
>TRBV6-5|TRBJ2-2|NA
ASSYKGPTGELF
>TRBV4-3|TRBJ1-2|NA
ASRQTGSLLNGYT
>TRBV9|TRBJ1-6|NA
ASSVEQGKGSPLH
>TRBV5-3|TRBJ2-7|NA
ARRNKSGTGSYEQY
>TRBV6-5|TRBJ2-7|NA
ASSYSTGWSSYEQY
>TRBV11-3|TRBJ2-7|NA
ASSPGTGAYEQY
>TRBV5-1|TRBJ1-6|NA
ASSLSLQGLNSPLH
>TRBV7-2|TRBJ2-7|NA
ASASTRGEQY
>TRBV10-3|TRBJ2-7|once
AISQETYEQY
>TRBV6-5|TRBJ2-1|NA
ASRRGEYNEQF
>TRBV30|TRBJ2-3|NA
AWSGGGVGQY
>TRBV27|TRBJ2-7|NA
ASTSGQGRYEQY